This record covers a single T cell receptor (beta chain). Data came from immunoSEQ multiplex PCR; TCRdb stores just in-frame clones and leaves some out. The table lists fewer than 60,000 clones, 80% to 90% of them singletons. The data originate from a study of blood T cell repertoires in COVID-19. Germline V gene data show CDR1 as LNHDA and CDR2 as SQIVND (reference sequence). This CDR3 contains 14 residues. V gave up 9 bases and J gave up 0 bases; unmatched junction bases: 5. The TCR originated in a human donor in a cohort sampled during active COVID-19. This rearrangement joins TRBV19 to TRBJ1-3, with 7 bases identical to TRBD1. The sequenced material came from peripheral blood. CDR3 amino acids: CASRQGPSGNTIYF. The CDR3 nucleotides read TGTGCCAGCCGACAGGGCCCCTCTGGAAACACCATATATTTT.